The TCR beta chain under discussion was sequenced for a study of cytomegalovirus exposure and HLA in healthy donors. As to this clone: Antigen unknown.

Study-wide points: The majority of TCR sequences were rare, yet some public TCRs appeared in many donors. Under in vitro conditions, a few CMV-associated chains were confirmed as specific for CMV antigens.

V lost 1 base and J lost 6, with 9 bases in between. Germline lookup yields CDR1 SGHAT and CDR2 FQNNGV. The CDR3 has 13 amino acids. A multiplex PCR was run with 60 Vbeta primers and 13 Jbeta primers. Measured with immunoSEQ multiplex PCR; TCRdb has only the in-frame clones, and not every one. Of 160,000 or so clones in the sample, around 75% were seen once. The rearrangement joins TRBV11-2 to TRBJ1-1; D gene uncertain. Sample: PBMCs. The TCR was taken from a female donor in good health and CMV-seronegative. The CDR3 DNA reads TGTGCCAGCAGCTTAGTCTCAAGCGCTGAAGCTTTCTTT. Amino acids: CASSLVSSAEAFF.